The 28 T cell receptor beta chains reported below all come from one sample, sequenced in a study of graft-versus-host responses after intestinal transplantation. TCRdb's table, derived via immunoSEQ multiplex PCR, lists solely in-frame clones and lacks some. The repertoire holds thousands of clones, 22% seen once, with around 5.5% in the top ten. The material sequenced was alloreactive CD4+ T cells from a mixed lymphocyte reaction culture, taken before transplantation. Subset specified: CFSE-low proliferating T cells sorted from roughly six-day pre-transplant mixed lymphocyte reaction (GvH or HvG direction). The receptors stem from a human patient who was an organ donor for intestinal transplantation.

The rearrangement joins TRBV27 to TRBJ1-3, with D possibly being TRBD1 (6 bases). Germline V gene lookup returns CDR1 MNHEY and CDR2 SMNVEV (reference sequence). The V and J ends lost 4 bases and 1 base respectively, with 11 bases between them. The CDR3 totals 15 residues. The CDR3 bases are TGTGCCAGCAGTTCCAGTACAGGGTCTGGAAACACCATATATTTT. Translation gives CASSSSTGSGNTIYF.

Only a few counts were recorded for this clone. The chain is built from TRBV6-1 and TRBJ2-1; 8 nucleotides agree with TRBD1. V lost 7 bases to trimming and J lost 5 bases; unmatched junction nucleotides: 4. The CDR3 contains 13 residues. Germline CDR1 and CDR2: MNHNS and SASEGT. This CDR3 is CASNLRGHNEQFF. CDR3 in DNA: TGTGCCAGCAACCTCAGGGGGCACAATGAGCAGTTCTTC.

The DNA of the CDR3 is TGTGCCAGCAGCTTATTATCAGGGGCAGATACGCAGTATTTT. It specifies CASSLLSGADTQYF. This chain links TRBV11-3 with TRBJ2-3; TRBD1 is a possible D gene (6 bases). The V end was cut by 2 bases, the J end by 4 bases, with 10 bases between. The CDR3 is 14 residues long. CDR1 and CDR2 from the germline V gene are SGHNT and YENEEA.

The chain has TRBV5-1 and TRBJ2-1; tentatively, D is TRBD1 (6 bases). Trimming cost V 0 bases and J 4 bases, with 8 bases left between them. The germline V gene has CDR1 SGHRS and CDR2 YFSETQ. The CDR3 loop spans 14 amino acids. The CDR3 reads CASSLGTGYNEQFF. The CDR3 DNA reads TGCGCCAGCAGCTTGGGAACAGGGTACAATGAGCAGTTCTTC.

The V call is TRBV18, the J call TRBJ2-4, with 7 bases fitting TRBD1. V gave up 6 bases and J gave up 3 bases; unmatched junction bases: 5. The germline gives CDR1 KGHSH, CDR2 LQKENI. The CDR3 length is 14 residues. The CDR3 DNA reads TGTGCCAGCTCGCCAGACAGGGACAAAAACATTCAGTACTTC. This translates into CASSPDRDKNIQYF.

The rearrangement links TRBV11-3 to TRBJ1-5, with D tentatively TRBD1 (6 bases). Germline V gives CDR1 SGHNT, CDR2 YENEEA. The CDR3 has 13 residues. Trimming pared 5 bases from V and 7 bases from J, leaving 12 bases between. DNA for the CDR3: TGTGCCAGCAGCGCTACAGGGCTACAGCCCCAGCATTTT. Protein sequence: CASSATGLQPQHF.

This clone was observed a few times. This chain links TRBV7-4 with TRBJ1-6; D gene ambiguous. The V end was cut by 1 base, the J end by 14 bases, with 12 bases between. Germline CDR1 is SGHVT and CDR2 is SQSDAQ. The CDR3 is made up of 13 amino acids. CDR3 sequence (DNA): TGTGCCAGCAGCTTAGGTCGTGGCGGGGCCCTCCACTTT. It encodes CASSLGRGGALHF.

By sample fraction, this clone is medium-sized (0.01 to 0.1%). The chain joins TRBV7-2 to TRBJ2-7; 13 bases are shared with TRBD2. The CDR3 has 16 amino acids. The junction had 11 bases not matched to a gene; V was cut back by 5 bases and J by 7 bases. The germline V gene has CDR1 SGHTA and CDR2 FQGNSA. CDR3: CASSRGTSGVLREQYF. CDR3 nucleotides: TGTGCCAGCAGCCGGGGGACTAGCGGGGTGCTAAGGGAGCAGTACTTC. The full variable domain, its missing parts supplied by reference TRBV7-2 and TRBJ2-7, is GAGVSQSPSNKVTEKGKDVELRCDPISGHTALYWYRQSLGQGLEFLIYFQGNSAPDKSGLPSDRFSAERTGGSVSTLTIQRTQQEDSAVYLCASSRGTSGVLREQYFGPGTRLTVT.

The gene calls are TRBV6-5 and TRBJ1-1; D gene unclear. CDR3 length equals 14 residues. Germline CDR1 reads MNHEY; CDR2 reads SVGAGI. Trimming took 4 bases from V and 3 from J, leaving 12 bases between them. The CDR3 bases are TGTGCCAGCAGTTTGAGGTGGACTGACACTGAAGCTTTCTTT. As protein: CASSLRWTDTEAFF.

In this sample, this clone is medium-sized (0.01 to 0.1%). The V gene is TRBV4-1, the J gene TRBJ1-5, with D possibly matching TRBD1 (5 bases). Germline V CDR1 and CDR2: MGHRA, YSYEKL. This CDR3 is 15 amino acids long. Trimming shortened V by 6 bases and J by 0 bases, and 12 bases separated the two germline ends. The DNA of the CDR3 is TGCGCCAGCAGACAGGTAGAGGGTAGCAATCAGCCCCAGCATTTT. Protein product: CASRQVEGSNQPQHF.

Notes on this clone: One base away lies a much larger clone, so this may be a sequencing read error. The same CDR3 also results from other DNA sequences found in this sample. The chain couples TRBV6-5 to TRBJ1-5; TRBD1 matches at 8 bases. J gave up 7 bases and V 6 bases, and 5 bases lay outside the gene matches. The CDR3 is made up of 13 amino acids. CDR1 MNHEY and CDR2 SVGAGI come from the germline V gene. CDR3: CASRITGGQPQHF. Here the CDR3 DNA reads TGTGCCAGCAGGATAACAGGGGGGCAGCCCCAGCATTTT.

To note about this clone: This could be a read error, since a much larger clone is one nucleotide away. CDR3 sequence (DNA): TGTGGCTGGAGTGTACGGAGGACAGGGCCGGGCTATGGCTACACCTTC. Translation: CGWSVRRTGPGYGYTF. The chain recombines TRBV30 with TRBJ1-2, with 8 bases that match TRBD1. The CDR3 is made up of 16 amino acids. The V gene's germline CDR1 is GTSNPN and CDR2 SVGIG (reference sequence).

This rearrangement joins TRBV7-2 to TRBJ2-7, with a weak D call TRBD1 (6 bases). Germline CDR1 is SGHTA and CDR2 is FQGNSA. V was trimmed by 3 bases and J by 1 base, leaving 13 bases between them. The length of the CDR3 is 15 residues. The CDR3 DNA reads as TGTGCCAGCAGCTTTGCCGGGACACTTTCCTACGAGCAGTACTTC. This gives the protein CASSFAGTLSYEQYF.

The rearrangement uses TRBV7-2 and TRBJ1-2; D is uncertain. This CDR3 contains 14 residues. Trimming removed 4 bases from V and 7 bases from J, with 16 bases in between. Per germline, CDR1 SGHTA and CDR2 FQGNSA. CDR3 bases: TGTGCCAGCAGCTCTGAGCGGGTCCTTGGTGGCTACACCTTC. Its protein product is CASSSERVLGGYTF.

This clone is classed as large. This sequence joins TRBV7-2 and TRBJ2-1, with D maybe TRBD2 (6 bases). CDR1 and CDR2 from the germline V gene are SGHTA and FQGNSA. The CDR3 contains 16 residues. The V end lost 6 bases, the J end lost 3 bases, and 18 bases lay between the germline ends. CDR3 protein: CASSPTRSGLYNEQFF. CDR3 DNA: TGTGCCAGCAGTCCTACTCGGAGCGGGCTCTACAATGAGCAGTTCTTC. The whole variable domain, filled in from reference TRBV7-2 and TRBJ2-1, reads GAGVSQSPSNKVTEKGKDVELRCDPISGHTALYWYRQSLGQGLEFLIYFQGNSAPDKSGLPSDRFSAERTGGSVSTLTIQRTQQEDSAVYLCASSPTRSGLYNEQFFGPGTRLTVL.

This clone turned up a few times. The chain carries TRBV7-2 and TRBJ1-2; D may be TRBD1 (6 bases). CDR3 length equals 13 residues. The ends were cut back, 5 bases at V and 2 bases at J, with 9 bases in the middle. Per germline, CDR1 SGHTA and CDR2 FQGNSA. The CDR3, as DNA: TGTGCCAGCAGCCCGGACAGAAACTATGGCTACACCTTC. Translated, it gives CASSPDRNYGYTF.

Written as DNA, the CDR3 is TGTGCCAGCAGCCCGGGGGCGGGGGGGGCCCCCGGATACGAGCAGTACTTC. It translates to CASSPGAGGAPGYEQYF. The gene calls are TRBV7-8 and TRBJ2-7; TRBD2 matches 9 bases. The J segment lost 4 bases and the V segment lost 5 bases, leaving 15 bases of the junction unmatched. Per germline, CDR1 SGHVS and CDR2 FQNEAQ. This CDR3 has 17 amino acids.

This clone appeared a few times. The V gene is TRBV12-5, the J gene TRBJ1-6; D is perhaps TRBD1 (6 bases). Germline-derived CDR1 and CDR2 are LGHNT and FRNRAP. The CDR3 is made up of 14 amino acids. Trimming took 10 bases from V and 5 from J, leaving 15 bases between them. The chain's CDR3 is CAIPTGHHNSPLHF. In DNA, the CDR3 is TGTGCTATCCCTACGGGACATCATAATTCACCCCTCCACTTT.

The chain carries TRBV7-2 and TRBJ2-1; TRBD2 might be the D (5 bases). Trimming took off 0 bases at V and 9 bases at J, with 15 bases between the two ends. The CDR3 length is 15 residues. CDR1 is SGHTA, CDR2 FQGNSA, per germline. CDR3 in amino acids: CASSLASLERVEQFF. The CDR3 nucleotides read TGTGCCAGCAGCTTAGCATCGTTAGAGAGGGTTGAGCAGTTCTTC.

With respect to this clone: Because the CDR3's place on the DNA is in doubt, the DNA is left out and the CDR3 is given as listed by TCRdb. The J gene is TRBJ2-2, the V gene TRBV1; the table's D gene call, TRBD2, was not cross checked with the DNA. TRBV1 constitutes a pseudogene. The CDR3 spans 18 residues, counting both ends. The CDR3 loop reads CPRSQGRWGGGAQSELFF.

CDR3 coding DNA: TGTGCCAGCTCACCAACCCTTTCCGGGCCAACCGGGGAGCTGTTTTTT. This translates into CASSPTLSGPTGELFF. The gene calls are TRBV18 and TRBJ2-2; D gene uncertain. The ends were cut back, 2 bases at V and 5 bases at J, with 15 bases in the middle. Germline-derived CDR1 and CDR2 are KGHSH and LQKENI. The CDR3 covers 16 residues. Looking up the rest from reference TRBV18 and TRBJ2-2 gives the full variable domain: NAGVMQNPRHLVRRRGQEARLRCSPMKGHSHVYWYRQLPEEGLKFMVYLQKENIIDESGMPKERFSAEFPKEGPSILRIQQVVRGDSAAYFCASSPTLSGPTGELFFGEGSRLTVL.

This clone was seen a handful of times. This rearrangement joins TRBV5-5 to TRBJ2-1, with TRBD2 matching 7 bases. Germline V lookup: CDR1 SGHKS, CDR2 YYEKEE (reference sequence). This CDR3 contains 15 residues. The junction had 5 bases not matched to a gene; V was cut back by 2 bases and J by 3 bases. CDR3 sequence (DNA): TGTGCCAGCAGCTTTTACGGGGGGAGCTACAATGAGCAGTTCTTC. This sequence encodes CASSFYGGSYNEQFF.

In its sample, this clone is medium-sized. The J gene is TRBJ1-4, the V gene TRBV5-1; possibly TRBD1 for D (5 bases). Trimming removed 0 bases from V and 8 bases from J, with 11 bases in between. Germline CDR1 reads SGHRS; CDR2 reads YFSETQ. This CDR3 region has 14 residues. The CDR3 DNA is TGCGCCAGCAGCTTGGTGGGGGGAAGAGAAAAACTGTTTTTT. Encoded protein: CASSLVGGREKLFF.

The rearrangement uses TRBV7-2 and TRBJ2-3; 11 bases line up with TRBD2. The CDR3 sequence is 17 residues long. V trimming: 4 bases; J trimming: 2 bases; junction bases outside the gene matches: 8. CDR1 and CDR2 from the germline V gene are SGHTA and FQGNSA. CDR3 sequence reads: CASSSRLAGYYTDTQYF. The CDR3 DNA reads TGTGCCAGCAGCTCTAGACTAGCGGGGTATTACACAGATACGCAGTATTTT.

V usage is TRBV6-1 and J usage is TRBJ1-5; no reliable D call. The V end was cut by 7 bases, the J end by 9 bases, with 13 bases between. There are 12 residues in the CDR3. CDR1 and CDR2 from the germline V gene are MNHNS and SASEGT. Written as DNA, the CDR3 is TGTGCCAGCAAGGATCCAAGCCTGCCCCAGCATTTT. It is translated as CASKDPSLPQHF.

This clone was picked up many times. The V and J genes are TRBV6-1 and TRBJ1-4; D is possibly TRBD1 (6 bases). Trimming stripped 6 bases from V and 4 bases from J, with 6 bases between. This CDR3 is 12 amino acids long. Germline V CDR1 and CDR2: MNHNS, SASEGT. CDR3 amino acids: CASRQGNEKLFF. CDR3 nucleotides: TGTGCCAGCAGACAGGGTAATGAAAAACTGTTTTTT.

This clone was detected a few times. V is TRBV6-1 and J is TRBJ2-3; 13 nucleotides match TRBD2. The V and J ends lost 6 bases and 6 bases, in that order; junction bases with no gene match: 6. Germline V gene lookup returns CDR1 MNHNS and CDR2 SASEGT. The CDR3 is 15 residues long. In DNA, the CDR3 is TGTGCCAGCAGGTGGTTGACTAGCGGGGGGGATACGCAGTATTTT. Translation: CASRWLTSGGDTQYF.

CDR3 nucleotides: TGCGCCAGCAGCTTGACAGGGTGGGAGACCCAGTACTTC. Translation: CASSLTGWETQYF. The gene calls are TRBV5-1 and TRBJ2-5; D possibly corresponds to TRBD1 (6 bases). Germline loops: CDR1 SGHRS, CDR2 YFSETQ. The CDR3 has 13 amino acids. With 1 base removed from V and 5 bases from J, the gap between germline ends came to 9 bases. Together with reference TRBV5-1 and TRBJ2-5, the CDR3 gives the full variable domain: KAGVTQTPRYLIKTRGQQVTLSCSPISGHRSVSWYQQTPGQGLQFLFEYFSETQRNKGNFPGRFSGRQFSNSRSEMNVSTLELGDSALYLCASSLTGWETQYFGPGTRLLVL.